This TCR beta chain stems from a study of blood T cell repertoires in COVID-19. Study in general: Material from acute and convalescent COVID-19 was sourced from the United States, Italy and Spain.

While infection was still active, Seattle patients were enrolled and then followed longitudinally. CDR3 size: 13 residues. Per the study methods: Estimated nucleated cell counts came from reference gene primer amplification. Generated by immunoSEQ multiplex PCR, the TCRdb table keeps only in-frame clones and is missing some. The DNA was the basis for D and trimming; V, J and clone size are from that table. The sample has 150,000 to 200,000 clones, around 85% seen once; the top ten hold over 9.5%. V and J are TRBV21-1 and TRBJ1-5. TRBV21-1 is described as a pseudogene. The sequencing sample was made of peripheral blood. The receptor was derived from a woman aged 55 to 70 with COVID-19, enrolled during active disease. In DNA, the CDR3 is TGTGCCAGCAGATTAGGAGGCAATCAGCCCCAGCATTTT. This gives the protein CASRLGGNQPQHF.